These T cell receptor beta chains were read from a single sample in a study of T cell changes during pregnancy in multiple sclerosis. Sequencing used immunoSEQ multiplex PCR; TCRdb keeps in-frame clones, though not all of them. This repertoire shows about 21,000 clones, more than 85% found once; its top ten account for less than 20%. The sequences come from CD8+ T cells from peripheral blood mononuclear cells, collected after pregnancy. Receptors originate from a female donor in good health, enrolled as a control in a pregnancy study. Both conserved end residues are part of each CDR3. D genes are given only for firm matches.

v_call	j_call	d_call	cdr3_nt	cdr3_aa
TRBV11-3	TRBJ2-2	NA	TGTGCCAGCAGCTTAGATCGAGGGCCCGGGGAGCTGTTTTTT	CASSLDRGPGELFF
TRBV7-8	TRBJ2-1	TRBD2	TGTGCCAGCAGCATCGGACTAGCGGGGTACAATGAGCAGTTCTTC	CASSIGLAGYNEQFF
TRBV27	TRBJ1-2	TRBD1	TGTGCCAGCAGTTTGGCTCTAAGACAGGGGGCGAAATATGGCTACACCTTC	CASSLALRQGAKYGYTF
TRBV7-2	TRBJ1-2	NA	TGTGCCAGCAGCTACACAGGAGCGGGTCTCTATGGCTACACCTTC	CASSYTGAGLYGYTF
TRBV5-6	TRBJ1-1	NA	TGTGCCAGCAGCCCAGACAGTAACACTGAAGCTTTCTTT	CASSPDSNTEAFF
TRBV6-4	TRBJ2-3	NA	TGTGCCAGCAGTGACTCTGGGGAGAGCACAGATACGCAGTATTTT	CASSDSGESTDTQYF
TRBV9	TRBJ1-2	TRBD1	TGTGCCAGCAGCATCGGGACAGCCGCTAATGGCTACACCTTC	CASSIGTAANGYTF
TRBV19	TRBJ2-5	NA	TGTGCCAGTAGTATGACGTGGAGGGAGACCCAGTACTTC	CASSMTWRETQYF
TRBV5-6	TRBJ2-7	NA	TGTGCCAGCAGCTTGGAAGGAGGGAACTACGAGCAGTACTTC	CASSLEGGNYEQYF
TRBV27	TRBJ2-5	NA	TGTGCCAGCAGTTCGAGGGACTCCGGGCCCCAAGAGACCCAGTACTTC	CASSSRDSGPQETQYF